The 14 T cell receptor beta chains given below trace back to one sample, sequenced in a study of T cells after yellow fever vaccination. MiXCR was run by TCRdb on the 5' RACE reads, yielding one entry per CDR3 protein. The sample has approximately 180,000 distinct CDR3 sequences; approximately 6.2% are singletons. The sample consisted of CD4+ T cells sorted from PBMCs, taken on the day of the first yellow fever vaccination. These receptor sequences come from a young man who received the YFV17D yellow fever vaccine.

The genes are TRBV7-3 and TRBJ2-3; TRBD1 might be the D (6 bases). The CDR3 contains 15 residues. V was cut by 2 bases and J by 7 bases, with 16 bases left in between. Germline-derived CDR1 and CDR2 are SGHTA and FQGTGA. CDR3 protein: CASSLGPGRGHTQYF. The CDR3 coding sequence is TGTGCCAGCAGCTTAGGCCCGGGCAGGGGACATACGCAGTATTTT.

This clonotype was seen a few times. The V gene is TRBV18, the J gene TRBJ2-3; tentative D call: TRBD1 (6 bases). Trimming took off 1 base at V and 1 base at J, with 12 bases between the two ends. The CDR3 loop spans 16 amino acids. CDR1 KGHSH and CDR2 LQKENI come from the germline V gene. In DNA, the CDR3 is TGTGCCAGCTCACCACAGGGGGTCGGGGGCACAGATACGCAGTATTTT. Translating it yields CASSPQGVGGTDTQYF.

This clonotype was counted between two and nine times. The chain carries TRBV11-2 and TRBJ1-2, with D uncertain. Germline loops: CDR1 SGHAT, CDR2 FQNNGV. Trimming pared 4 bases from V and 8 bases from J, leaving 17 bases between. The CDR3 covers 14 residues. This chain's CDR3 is CASSSWDVRWGYTF. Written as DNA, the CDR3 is TGTGCCAGCAGCTCCTGGGATGTCCGCTGGGGCTACACCTTC.

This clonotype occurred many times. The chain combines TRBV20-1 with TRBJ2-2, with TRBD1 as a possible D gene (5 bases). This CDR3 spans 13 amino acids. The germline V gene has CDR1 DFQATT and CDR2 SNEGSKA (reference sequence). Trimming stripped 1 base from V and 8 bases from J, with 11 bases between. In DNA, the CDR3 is TGCAGTGCTAGAGTCAGGGCCGAGGGGGAGCTGTTTTTT. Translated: CSARVRAEGELFF.

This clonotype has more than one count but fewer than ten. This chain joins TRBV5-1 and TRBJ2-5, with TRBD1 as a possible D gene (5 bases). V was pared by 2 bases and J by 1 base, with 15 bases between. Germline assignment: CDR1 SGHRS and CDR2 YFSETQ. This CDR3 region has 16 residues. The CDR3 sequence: CASSFPIREPQETQYF. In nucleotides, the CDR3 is TGCGCCAGCAGCTTCCCGATCAGGGAACCCCAAGAGACCCAGTACTTC.

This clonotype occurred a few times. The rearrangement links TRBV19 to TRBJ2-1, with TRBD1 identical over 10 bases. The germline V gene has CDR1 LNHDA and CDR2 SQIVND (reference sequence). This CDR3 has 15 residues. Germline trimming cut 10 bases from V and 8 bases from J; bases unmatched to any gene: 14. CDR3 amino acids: CATAATGGGLYEQFF. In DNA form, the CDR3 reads TGTGCCACCGCAGCGACAGGGGGCGGATTGTATGAGCAGTTCTTC.

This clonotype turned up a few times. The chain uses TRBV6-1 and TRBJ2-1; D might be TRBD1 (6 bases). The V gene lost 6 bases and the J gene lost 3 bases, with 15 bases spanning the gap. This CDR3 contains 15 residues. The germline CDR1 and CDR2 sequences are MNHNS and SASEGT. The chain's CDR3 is CASRRQAPGYNEQFF. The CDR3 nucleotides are TGTGCCAGCAGAAGACAGGCCCCGGGCTACAATGAGCAGTTCTTC.

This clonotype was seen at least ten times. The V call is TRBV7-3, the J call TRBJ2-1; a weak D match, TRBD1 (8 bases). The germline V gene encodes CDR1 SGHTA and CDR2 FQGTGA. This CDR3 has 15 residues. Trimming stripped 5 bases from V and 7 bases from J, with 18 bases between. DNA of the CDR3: TGTGCCAGCAGCCTACAGGGGGGGACTGGGAATGAGCAGTTCTTC. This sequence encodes CASSLQGGTGNEQFF.

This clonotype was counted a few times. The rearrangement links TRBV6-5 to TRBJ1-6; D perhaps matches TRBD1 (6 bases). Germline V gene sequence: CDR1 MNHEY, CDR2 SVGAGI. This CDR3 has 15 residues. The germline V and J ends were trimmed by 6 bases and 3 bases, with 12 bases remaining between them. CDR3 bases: TGTGCCAGCAGCCAGGGGTTGGGCTATAATTCACCCCTCCACTTT. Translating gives CASSQGLGYNSPLHF.

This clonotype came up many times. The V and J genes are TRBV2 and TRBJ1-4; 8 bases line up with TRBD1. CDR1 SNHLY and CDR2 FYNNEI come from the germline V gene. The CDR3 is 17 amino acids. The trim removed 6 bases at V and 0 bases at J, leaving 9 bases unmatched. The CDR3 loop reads CASRTRDRTPTNEKLFF. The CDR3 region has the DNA TGTGCCAGCAGGACACGGGACAGGACTCCAACTAATGAAAAACTGTTTTTT. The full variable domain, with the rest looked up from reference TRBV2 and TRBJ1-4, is EPEVTQTPSHQVTQMGQEVILRCVPISNHLYFYWYRQILGQKVEFLVSFYNNEISEKSEIFDDQFSVERPDGSNFTLKIRSTKLEDSAMYFCASRTRDRTPTNEKLFFGSGTQLSVL.

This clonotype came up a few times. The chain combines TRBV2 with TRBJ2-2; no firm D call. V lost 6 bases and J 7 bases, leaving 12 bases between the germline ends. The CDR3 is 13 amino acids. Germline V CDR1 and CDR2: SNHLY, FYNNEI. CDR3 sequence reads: CASRQTVDGELFF. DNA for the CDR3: TGTGCCAGCAGGCAGACGGTAGACGGGGAGCTGTTTTTT.

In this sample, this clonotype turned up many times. The CDR3 sequence is CASTMSTGTGYEQYF. For the CDR3, the DNA is TGTGCCAGCACCATGTCCACGGGGACTGGCTACGAGCAGTACTTC. The rearrangement uses TRBV7-2 and TRBJ2-7, with D perhaps matching TRBD2 (6 bases). Germline CDR1 SGHTA, CDR2 FQGNSA. The CDR3 sequence is 15 residues long. The V end was cut by 7 bases, the J end by 3 bases, with 19 bases between. Full variable domain (outside the CDR3, taken from reference TRBV7-2 and TRBJ2-7): GAGVSQSPSNKVTEKGKDVELRCDPISGHTALYWYRQSLGQGLEFLIYFQGNSAPDKSGLPSDRFSAERTGGSVSTLTIQRTQQEDSAVYLCASTMSTGTGYEQYFGPGTRLTVT.

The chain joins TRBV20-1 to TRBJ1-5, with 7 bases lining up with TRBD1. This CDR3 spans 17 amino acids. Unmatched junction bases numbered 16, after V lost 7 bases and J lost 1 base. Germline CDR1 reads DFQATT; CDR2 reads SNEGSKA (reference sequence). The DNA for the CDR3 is TGCAGTGTCCCGGTGGGGGACAGCCTTACGAGCAATCAGCCCCAGCATTTT. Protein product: CSVPVGDSLTSNQPQHF.

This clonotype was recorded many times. CDR3 nucleotide sequence: TGTGCCAGCACCCCGGACAGGGTTCACGGGGAGCTGTTTTTT. This codes for CASTPDRVHGELFF. J is TRBJ2-2 and V is TRBV7-9; 8 bases map to TRBD1. The CDR3 is 14 amino acids. V gave up 7 bases and J gave up 7 bases; unmatched junction bases: 8. CDR1 and CDR2 (germline): SEHNR, FQNEAQ (reference sequence).